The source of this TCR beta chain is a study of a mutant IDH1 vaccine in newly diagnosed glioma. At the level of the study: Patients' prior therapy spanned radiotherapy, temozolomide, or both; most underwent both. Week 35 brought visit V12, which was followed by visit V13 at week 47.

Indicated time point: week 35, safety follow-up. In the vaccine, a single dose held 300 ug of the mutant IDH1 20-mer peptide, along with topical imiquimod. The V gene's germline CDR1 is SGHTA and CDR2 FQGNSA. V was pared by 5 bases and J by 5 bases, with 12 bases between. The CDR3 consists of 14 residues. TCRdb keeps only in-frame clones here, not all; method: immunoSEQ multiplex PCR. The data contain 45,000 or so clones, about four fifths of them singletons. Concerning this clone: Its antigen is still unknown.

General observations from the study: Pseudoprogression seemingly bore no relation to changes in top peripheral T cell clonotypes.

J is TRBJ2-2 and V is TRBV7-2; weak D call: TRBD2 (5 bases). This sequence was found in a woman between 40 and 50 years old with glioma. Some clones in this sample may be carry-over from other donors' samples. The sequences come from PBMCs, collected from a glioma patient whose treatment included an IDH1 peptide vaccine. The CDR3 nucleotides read TGTGCCAGCAGCACCCGGACTCCTACCGGGGAGCTGTTTTTT. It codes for CASSTRTPTGELFF.